The clone carrying this T cell receptor (beta chain) has a handful of counts. Its cognate antigen is unknown. The sample originates from a study of T cells after yellow fever vaccination. UMIs were added to TCR cDNA along with a universal primer site when it was made by 5'RACE template switching. TCRdb re-analysed the 5' RACE reads in MiXCR, keeping a single row per CDR3 protein. In the table there are about 250,000 distinct CDR3 sequences, approximately 3.5% of which are singletons. Whole-study findings and limits: A large majority of primary-vaccination clones showed up again after the booster (roughly 96% CD4, about 90% CD8).

This CDR3 comprises 16 residues. V lost 7 bases and J lost 0; bases outside the gene matches: 10. Per the germline V gene, CDR1 is LNHDA and CDR2 is SQIVND (reference sequence). This chain joins TRBV19 and TRBJ2-3; 7 bases are a match to TRBD1. The TCR comes from a man between 18 and 35 years old who received the YFV17D yellow fever vaccine. The material sequenced was PBMCs, taken 15 days after the yellow fever booster vaccination. The CDR3 coding sequence is TGTGCCAGTAAGGGGTTAGACAGGGCCAGCACAGATACGCAGTATTTT. Translation: CASKGLDRASTDTQYF. Looking up the rest from reference TRBV19 and TRBJ2-3 gives the full variable domain: DGGITQSPKYLFRKEGQNVTLSCEQNLNHDAMYWYRQDPGQGLRLIYYSQIVNDFQKGDIAEGYSVSREKKESFPLTVTSAQKNPTAFYLCASKGLDRASTDTQYFGPGTRLTVL.